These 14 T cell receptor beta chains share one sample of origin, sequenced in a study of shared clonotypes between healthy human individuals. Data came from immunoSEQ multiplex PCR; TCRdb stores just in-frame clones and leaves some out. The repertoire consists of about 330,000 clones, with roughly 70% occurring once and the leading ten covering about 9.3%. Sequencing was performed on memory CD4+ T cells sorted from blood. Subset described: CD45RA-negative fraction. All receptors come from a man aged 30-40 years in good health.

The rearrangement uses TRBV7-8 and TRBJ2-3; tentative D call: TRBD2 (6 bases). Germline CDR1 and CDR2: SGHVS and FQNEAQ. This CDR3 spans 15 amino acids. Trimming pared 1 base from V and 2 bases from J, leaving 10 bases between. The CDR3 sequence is CASSLDAGHTDTQYF. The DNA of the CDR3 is TGTGCCAGCAGCTTAGACGCGGGGCACACAGATACGCAGTATTTT.

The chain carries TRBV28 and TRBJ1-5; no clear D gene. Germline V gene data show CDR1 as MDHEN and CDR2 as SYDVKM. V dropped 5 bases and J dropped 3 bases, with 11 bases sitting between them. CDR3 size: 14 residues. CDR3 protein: CASSPRSINQPQHF. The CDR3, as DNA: TGTGCCAGCAGTCCCCGATCGATCAATCAGCCCCAGCATTTT.

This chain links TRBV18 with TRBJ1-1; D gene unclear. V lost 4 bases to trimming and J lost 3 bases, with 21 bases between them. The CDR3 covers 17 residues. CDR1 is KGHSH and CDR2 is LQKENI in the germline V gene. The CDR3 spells CASSRNPQPDQHTEAFF. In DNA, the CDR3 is TGTGCCAGCTCACGGAACCCACAGCCCGACCAACACACTGAAGCTTTCTTT.

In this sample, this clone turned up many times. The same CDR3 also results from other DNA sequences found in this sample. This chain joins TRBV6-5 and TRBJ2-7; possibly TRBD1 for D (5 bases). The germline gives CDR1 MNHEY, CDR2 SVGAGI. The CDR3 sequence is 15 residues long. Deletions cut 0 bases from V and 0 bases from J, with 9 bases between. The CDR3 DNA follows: TGTGCCAGCAGTTACTCGCAGGGCCTCTCCTACGAGCAGTACTTC. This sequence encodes CASSYSQGLSYEQYF.

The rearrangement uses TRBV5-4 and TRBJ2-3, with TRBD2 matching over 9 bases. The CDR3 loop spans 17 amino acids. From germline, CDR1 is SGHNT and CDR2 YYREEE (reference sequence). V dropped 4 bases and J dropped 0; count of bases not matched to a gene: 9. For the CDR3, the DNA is TGTGCCAGCAGCCCTAGGGCTAGCGGGATTAGCACAGATACGCAGTATTTT. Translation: CASSPRASGISTDTQYF.

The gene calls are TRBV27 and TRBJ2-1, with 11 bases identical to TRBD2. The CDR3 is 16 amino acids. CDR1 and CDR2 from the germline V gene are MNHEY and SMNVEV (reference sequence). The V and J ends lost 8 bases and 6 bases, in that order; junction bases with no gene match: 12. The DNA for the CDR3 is TGTGCCAGCGGCCCACTAGCGGGAGTGGGATCCAATGAGCAGTTCTTC. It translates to CASGPLAGVGSNEQFF.

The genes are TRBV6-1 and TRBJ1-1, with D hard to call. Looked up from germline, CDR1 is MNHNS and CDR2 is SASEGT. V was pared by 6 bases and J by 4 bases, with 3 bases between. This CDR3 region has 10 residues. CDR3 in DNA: TGTGCCAGCAGGCTCACTGAAGCTTTCTTT. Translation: CASRLTEAFF.

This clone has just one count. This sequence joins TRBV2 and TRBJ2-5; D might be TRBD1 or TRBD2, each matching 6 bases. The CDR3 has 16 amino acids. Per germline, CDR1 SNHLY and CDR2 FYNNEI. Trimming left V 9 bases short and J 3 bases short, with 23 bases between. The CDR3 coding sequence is TGTGCCAGTAGGAAGGGGGGAGGTATGGTGGAAGAGACCCAGTACTTC. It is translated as CASRKGGGMVEETQYF.

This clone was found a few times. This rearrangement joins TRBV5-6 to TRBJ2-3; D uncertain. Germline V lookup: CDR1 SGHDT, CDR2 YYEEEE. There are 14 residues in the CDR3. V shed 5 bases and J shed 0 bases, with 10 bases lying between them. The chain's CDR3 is CASSPTWSTDTQYF. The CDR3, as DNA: TGTGCCAGCAGTCCGACCTGGAGCACAGATACGCAGTATTTT.

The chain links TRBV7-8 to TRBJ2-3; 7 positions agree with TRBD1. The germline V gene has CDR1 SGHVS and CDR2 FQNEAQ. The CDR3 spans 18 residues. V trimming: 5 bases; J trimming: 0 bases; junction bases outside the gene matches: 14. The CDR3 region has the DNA TGTGCCAGCAGCGCACGGACAGGTACCGGATCTAGCACAGATACGCAGTATTTT. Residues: CASSARTGTGSSTDTQYF.

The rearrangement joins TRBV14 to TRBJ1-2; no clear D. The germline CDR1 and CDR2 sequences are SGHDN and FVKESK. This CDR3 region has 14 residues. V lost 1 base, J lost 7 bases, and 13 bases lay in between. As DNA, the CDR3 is TGTGCCAGCAGCCAAGGGTGGCCCCAAGCTGGCTACACCTTC. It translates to CASSQGWPQAGYTF.

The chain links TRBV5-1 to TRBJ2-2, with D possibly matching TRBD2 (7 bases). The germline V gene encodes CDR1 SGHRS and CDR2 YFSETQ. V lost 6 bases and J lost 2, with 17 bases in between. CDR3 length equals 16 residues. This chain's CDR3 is CASNRGAAANTGELFF. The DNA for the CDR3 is TGCGCCAGCAACCGGGGGGCGGCGGCAAACACCGGGGAGCTGTTTTTT.

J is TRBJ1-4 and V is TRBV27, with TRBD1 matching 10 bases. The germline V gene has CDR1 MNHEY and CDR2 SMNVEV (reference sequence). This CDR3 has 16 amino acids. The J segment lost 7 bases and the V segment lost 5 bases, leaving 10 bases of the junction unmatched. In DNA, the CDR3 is TGTGCCAGCAGTCCACGACAGGGGGCGATTGGTGAAAAACTGTTTTTT. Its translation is CASSPRQGAIGEKLFF.

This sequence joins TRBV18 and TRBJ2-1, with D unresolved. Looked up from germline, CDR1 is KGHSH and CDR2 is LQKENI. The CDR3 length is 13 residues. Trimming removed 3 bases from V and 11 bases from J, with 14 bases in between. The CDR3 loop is CASSPSLGLKQFF. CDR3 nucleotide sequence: TGTGCCAGCTCACCCTCCCTGGGATTAAAGCAGTTCTTC. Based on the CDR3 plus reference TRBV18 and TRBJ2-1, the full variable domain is NAGVMQNPRHLVRRRGQEARLRCSPMKGHSHVYWYRQLPEEGLKFMVYLQKENIIDESGMPKERFSAEFPKEGPSILRIQQVVRGDSAAYFCASSPSLGLKQFFGPGTRLTVL.